A selection of T cell receptor beta chains follows, all from one sample in a study of OX40 agonist ivuxolimab in advanced cancers. Clones were sequenced by immunoSEQ multiplex PCR, and TCRdb holds only the in-frame ones, with some missing. This table has more than 65,000 clones, roughly 86% appearing once. Sequenced here: CD4+ or CD8+ T cells sorted from blood, sampled in a trial of the OX40 agonist ivuxolimab. The origin of the receptors is an adult with an advanced solid tumor such as melanoma, head and neck, liver or kidney cancer. Both conserved end residues are part of each CDR3. Each record gives: V gene, clone size, J gene, D gene, CDR3 DNA, CDR3 protein. The D gene is left open where the match is weak. Not all rows give a size; the values are once, few, many and, for expanded clones, a class.

TRBV4-1	once	TRBJ2-3	.	TGCGCCAGCAGCCCCTCCCGGCGGGCTAGCACAGATACGCAGTATTTT	CASSPSRRASTDTQYF
TRBV19	.	TRBJ1-2	TRBD1	TGTGCCAGTAGTAGGCGGTCCCGGGACAGGGCCAATGGCTACACCTTC	CASSRRSRDRANGYTF
TRBV7-2	.	TRBJ2-1	TRBD1	TGTGCCAGCAGCTTAGCGCTTGGACAGGGGGCAAATGAGCAGTTCTTC	CASSLALGQGANEQFF
TRBV6-7	.	TRBJ2-1	TRBD2	TGTGCCAGCAGTACCCGACTAGCGGGGGGCGATGAGCAGTTCTTC	CASSTRLAGGDEQFF
TRBV27	.	TRBJ2-6	TRBD1	TGTGCCAGCAGTCAAGGGACAGGGCTCCCCTCTGGGGCCAACGTCCTGACTTTC	CASSQGTGLPSGANVLTF
TRBV18	.	TRBJ1-2	TRBD1	TGTGCCAGCTCACCTTTAACCCCACACGGGACAGGGTCTACCTTTGGCTATGGCTACACCTTC	CASSPLTPHGTGSTFGYGYTF
TRBV5-5	.	TRBJ1-1	.	TGTGCCAGCAGTATTGATGCGGGACGAACTGAAGCTTTCTTT	CASSIDAGRTEAFF
TRBV6-1	.	TRBJ1-1	.	TGTGCCAGCAGTGGCGGAATTCGCGAAGCTTTCTTT	CASSGGIREAFF
TRBV2	few	TRBJ2-1	.	TGTGCCAGCAGGAGTTGGGGCTCCAGGGTTCGGTTCTTC	CASRSWGSRVRFF
TRBV9	.	TRBJ2-2	.	TGTGCCAGCAGCGTAGCTACAGGGAACACCGGGGAGCTGTTTTTT	CASSVATGNTGELFF
TRBV20-1	.	TRBJ1-2	.	TGCAGTGCTCCGGACGAGAGCTACACCTTC	CSAPDESYTF
TRBV6-5	.	TRBJ1-4	.	TGTGCCAGCAGTTACTCCCGTGGAACTAATGAAAAACTGTTTTTT	CASSYSRGTNEKLFF
TRBV7-2	.	TRBJ2-3	TRBD2	TGTGCCAGCAGCCCGAGCGGGGCCAGCACAGATACGCAGTATTTT	CASSPSGASTDTQYF
TRBV7-9	.	TRBJ2-7	TRBD1	TGTGCCAGCAGCGCCGGACAGGGGGTGAACGAGCAGTACTTC	CASSAGQGVNEQYF
TRBV30	.	TRBJ2-3	TRBD2	TGTGCCTGGAGTTCACCGGCGGGGGTCACAGATACGCAGTATTTT	CAWSSPAGVTDTQYF
TRBV6-6	.	TRBJ1-1	TRBD1	TGTGCCAGCACTCCGACAGGGCGGACTGAAGCTTTCTTT	CASTPTGRTEAFF
TRBV4-1	.	TRBJ2-7	TRBD1	TGCGCCAGCAGCTTCGGGACAGGGGGCTCCTACGAGCAGTACTTC	CASSFGTGGSYEQYF
TRBV5-4	few	TRBJ2-5	TRBD1	TGTGCCAGCAGCTTGGGGTCCGGGACAGAAGAGACCCAGTACTTC	CASSLGSGTEETQYF
TRBV11-2	.	TRBJ2-7	.	TGTGCCAGCAGTTTTACCCGCTCCTACGAGCAGTACTTC	CASSFTRSYEQYF
TRBV6-1	.	TRBJ2-7	.	TGTGCCAGCAGTGGAGGGGTCAGTTTTTACGAGCAGTACTTC	CASSGGVSFYEQYF
TRBV11-2	once	TRBJ2-5	.	TGTGCCAGCAGCCAAGTGGAAGAGACCCAGTACTTC	CASSQVEETQYF
TRBV6-4	.	TRBJ1-6	.	TGTGCCAGCAGAAGGACAGCTTCCTATAATTCACCCCTCCACTTT	CASRRTASYNSPLHF
TRBV6-5	.	TRBJ1-2	TRBD1	TGTGCCAGCAGTCAGGGGGCGGGTGGCTACACCTTC	CASSQGAGGYTF
TRBV6-1	few	TRBJ1-4	TRBD1	TGTGCCAGCAGACAGGGGCAGAATGAAAAACTGTTTTTT	CASRQGQNEKLFF
TRBV6-5	few	TRBJ1-2	.	TGTGCCAGCAGTTACTCGGTAGGGAATAACTATGGCTACACCTTC	CASSYSVGNNYGYTF
TRBV19	.	TRBJ1-1	.	TGTGCCAGTAGTCTCCCAGGGTTACACACTGAAGCTTTCTTT	CASSLPGLHTEAFF
TRBV2	.	TRBJ2-1	.	TGTGCCAGCAGTGATGAGCGATCCGAGCAGTTCTTC	CASSDERSEQFF
TRBV6-5	.	TRBJ2-5	.	TGTGCCAGCAGCGAAATACAAGGAGAGACCCAGTACTTC	CASSEIQGETQYF
TRBV15	once	TRBJ1-5	.	TGTGCCACCAGCCCTACGGGCCTTAGCAATCAGCCCCAGCATTTT	CATSPTGLSNQPQHF